The 19 T cell receptor beta chains listed next were all sequenced from one sample in a study of blood T cell repertoires in COVID-19. Some clones are missing from TCRdb's copy, which holds only in-frame ones; the method was immunoSEQ multiplex PCR. This table holds 260,000 or so clones, around 90% found once. The sample consisted of peripheral blood. Source of these receptors: a human donor in a cohort sampled during active COVID-19.

Judged by abundance, this clone is medium-sized (0.01 to 0.1%). The J gene is TRBJ1-1, the V gene TRBV3-1 (or the pseudogene TRBV3-2), with a weak D call TRBD1 (5 bases). The length of the CDR3 is 15 residues. The V end was cut by 0 bases, the J end by 1 base, with 9 bases between. CDR1 is LGHDT, CDR2 YNNKEL, per germline (reference sequence). The CDR3 spells CASSQERQQNTEAFF. CDR3 in DNA: TGTGCCAGCAGCCAAGAAAGACAGCAGAACACTGAAGCTTTCTTT.

This chain links TRBV12-3 or TRBV12-4 with TRBJ1-2, with TRBD1 matching over 7 bases. The CDR3 length is 13 residues. The ends lost 2 bases at V and 13 bases at J; junction bases unmatched: 10. In DNA form, the CDR3 reads TGTGCCAGCAGTTTACGGGGACAGTCCCTTCGCACCTTC. The encoded protein is CASSLRGQSLRTF.

This chain links TRBV7-8 with TRBJ2-1, with 10 bases lining up with TRBD2. The CDR3 length is 15 residues. J lost 7 bases, V lost 5 bases, and 8 bases had no gene match. The germline V gene encodes CDR1 SGHVS and CDR2 FQNEAQ. DNA for the CDR3: TGTGCCAGCAGCCCACGGCTAGCGGGAGTAAATGAGCAGTTCTTC. Amino acid sequence: CASSPRLAGVNEQFF.

The V call is TRBV6-5, the J call TRBJ2-7; D perhaps matches TRBD1 (6 bases). Germline V gives CDR1 MNHEY, CDR2 SVGAGI. V shed 2 bases and J shed 4 bases, with 12 bases lying between them. The CDR3 is made up of 14 amino acids. The CDR3 DNA reads as TGTGCCAGCAGTTACGGCACAGGGCTGTACGAGCAGTACTTC. Its protein product is CASSYGTGLYEQYF.

The chain joins TRBV5-1 to TRBJ2-1, with D possibly TRBD2 on 7 matching bases. Germline V gene sequence: CDR1 SGHRS, CDR2 YFSETQ. This CDR3 has 15 residues. Trimming took 0 bases from V and 5 from J, leaving 12 bases between them. CDR3 in amino acids: CASSLEAGANNEQFF. The CDR3 DNA is TGCGCCAGCAGCTTGGAGGCGGGGGCCAACAATGAGCAGTTCTTC.

This chain uses TRBV27 with TRBJ2-7; 11 nucleotides agree with TRBD1. The CDR3 runs 15 residues. Germline loops: CDR1 MNHEY, CDR2 SMNVEV (reference sequence). The ends lost 7 bases at V and 4 bases at J; junction bases unmatched: 9. The CDR3 DNA follows: TGTGCCAGCACGATCGGGACAGGGGGTAGATACGAGCAGTACTTC. It translates to CASTIGTGGRYEQYF.

V is TRBV30 and J is TRBJ1-1; 11 bases map to TRBD1. The CDR3 has 15 residues. The germline CDR1 and CDR2 sequences are GTSNPN and SVGIG (reference sequence). V gave up 5 bases and J gave up 5 bases; unmatched junction bases: 10. This chain's CDR3 is CAWGRTGGWTTEAFF. The DNA of the CDR3 is TGTGCCTGGGGAAGGACAGGGGGCTGGACAACTGAAGCTTTCTTT.

V is TRBV7-2 and J is TRBJ2-5; D not certain. V was trimmed by 5 bases and J by 3 bases, leaving 16 bases between them. Germline V gene sequence: CDR1 SGHTA, CDR2 FQGNSA. The CDR3 is 15 amino acids. CDR3 bases: TGTGCCAGCAGCCCACATTCTGGCTCCGAAGAGACCCAGTACTTC. This gives the protein CASSPHSGSEETQYF.

The CDR3 region is CASSLAGGRYEQYF. CDR3 nucleotide sequence: TGTGCCAGCAGCTTAGCGGGCGGGAGGTACGAGCAGTACTTC. The V call is TRBV7-8, the J call TRBJ2-7; 8 nucleotides align to TRBD2. Germline CDR1 reads SGHVS; CDR2 reads FQNEAQ. This CDR3 comprises 14 residues. Trimming removed 0 bases from V and 4 bases from J; junction bases left unmatched: 2.

V usage is TRBV5-1 and J usage is TRBJ1-1; 8 positions agree with TRBD1. After removal of 6 bases from V and 5 bases from J, the junction contained 12 bases not matched to a gene. The germline CDR1 and CDR2 sequences are SGHRS and YFSETQ. The length of the CDR3 is 15 residues. The DNA of the CDR3 is TGCGCCAGCAACCGGGACAGGATGCACCGTACTGAAGCTTTCTTT. The encoded protein is CASNRDRMHRTEAFF.

This clone was seen once. The genes are TRBV5-1 and TRBJ1-2; D is possibly TRBD1 (6 bases). The V gene lost 3 bases and the J gene lost 4 bases, with 10 bases spanning the gap. The CDR3 runs to 13 residues. Per the germline V gene, CDR1 is SGHRS and CDR2 is YFSETQ. The CDR3 DNA sequence: TGCGCCAGCAGCTCGGGACAAACCTATGGCTACACCTTC. As protein: CASSSGQTYGYTF.

The CDR3 spells CSVGVGQGAYEQYF. The CDR3 DNA is TGCAGCGTTGGAGTAGGGCAGGGGGCCTACGAGCAGTACTTC. The V gene is TRBV29-1, the J gene TRBJ2-7; 7 nucleotides match TRBD1. Per the germline V gene, CDR1 is SQVTM and CDR2 is ANQGSEA. J lost 2 bases, V lost 4 bases, and 8 bases had no gene match. The CDR3 is 14 amino acids.

This chain links TRBV21-1 with TRBJ2-7; TRBD1 is the table's D call and was not checked against the DNA. TRBV21-1 is described as a pseudogene. This CDR3 contains 16 residues. The CDR3 coding sequence is TGTGCCAGCAGCCCTCCGCCGAGACAGGGACCCTACGAGCAGTACTTC. This codes for CASSPPPRQGPYEQYF.

The chain couples TRBV6-5 to TRBJ1-6, with TRBD1 as a possible D gene (6 bases). With 6 bases removed from V and 11 bases from J, the gap between germline ends came to 11 bases. Germline loops: CDR1 MNHEY, CDR2 SVGAGI. The CDR3 has 12 amino acids. The CDR3 region has the DNA TGTGCCAGCAGCCAGACAGGAACACCCCTCCACTTT. It translates to CASSQTGTPLHF.

This sequence joins TRBV20-1 and TRBJ2-5, with D perhaps matching TRBD2 (5 bases). Trimming pared 3 bases from V and 2 bases from J, leaving 16 bases between. This CDR3 spans 15 amino acids. Germline CDR1 is DFQATT and CDR2 is SNEGSKA (reference sequence). DNA of the CDR3: TGCAGTGCTAGTGTACTCGGGATTCCACAAGAGACCCAGTACTTC. Its translation: CSASVLGIPQETQYF.

In its sample, this clone was seen once. This chain links TRBV4-2 with TRBJ2-5, with 7 bases fitting TRBD2. Per germline, CDR1 LGHNA and CDR2 YNFKEQ. The CDR3 covers 18 residues. With V trimmed by 1 base and J by 3 bases, 14 bases remained unmatched. This CDR3 reads CASSQASWPSGEEETQYF. The CDR3 DNA sequence: TGTGCCAGCAGCCAAGCATCCTGGCCTAGCGGAGAAGAAGAGACCCAGTACTTC.

The rearrangement uses TRBV2 and TRBJ1-5, with D perhaps matching TRBD1 (6 bases). This CDR3 is built from 16 residues. The V and J ends lost 8 bases and 5 bases respectively, with 22 bases between them. Germline lookup yields CDR1 SNHLY and CDR2 FYNNEI. The CDR3 loop reads CASGSVGWSGDQPQHF. The CDR3 bases are TGTGCCAGCGGCTCCGTTGGATGGTCAGGGGATCAGCCCCAGCATTTT.

The gene calls are TRBV28 and TRBJ1-5, with D possibly being TRBD1 (6 bases). The CDR3 spans 15 residues. Germline V lookup: CDR1 MDHEN, CDR2 SYDVKM. V shed 4 bases and J shed 7 bases, with 17 bases lying between them. The chain's CDR3 is CASSSVNRDGQPQHF. Here the CDR3 DNA reads TGTGCCAGCAGTTCGGTGAACAGGGACGGACAGCCCCAGCATTTT.

The rearrangement joins TRBV5-1 to TRBJ2-3; TRBD2 aligns across 12 bases. Germline-derived CDR1 and CDR2 are SGHRS and YFSETQ. This CDR3 spans 16 amino acids. J gave up 2 bases and V 3 bases, and 4 bases lay outside the gene matches. CDR3 sequence: CASSYGLAGFTDTQYF. CDR3 coding DNA: TGCGCCAGCAGCTACGGACTAGCGGGGTTCACAGATACGCAGTATTTT. Based on the CDR3 plus reference TRBV5-1 and TRBJ2-3, the full variable domain is KAGVTQTPRYLIKTRGQQVTLSCSPISGHRSVSWYQQTPGQGLQFLFEYFSETQRNKGNFPGRFSGRQFSNSRSEMNVSTLELGDSALYLCASSYGLAGFTDTQYFGPGTRLTVL.